Listed below are T cell receptor beta chains from one sample, sequenced in a study of blood T cell repertoires in COVID-19. Produced via immunoSEQ multiplex PCR; TCRdb's table is partial and in-frame only. The sample consists of more than 200,000 clones, 65% to 90% of them appearing once. The sequenced sample consisted of peripheral blood. Every receptor here comes from a woman aged 35 to 49 who had recovered from COVID-19. CDR3s include the opening cysteine and the closing phenylalanine or tryptophan. D genes are given only for firm matches. The size of a clone is reported for some rows only, either as once, few or many, or as a class for expanded clones.

d_call	v_call	clone_size	j_call	cdr3_aa	cdr3_nt
TRBD1	TRBV18	.	TRBJ2-7	CASSPGQGVSYEQYF	TGTGCCAGCTCACCGGGACAGGGGGTCTCCTACGAGCAGTACTTC
.	TRBV5-1	.	TRBJ1-1	CASSPGQNTEAFF	TGCGCCAGCAGCCCGGGACAGAACACTGAAGCTTTCTTT
.	TRBV21-1	.	TRBJ1-1	CASSKDRVMNTEAFF	TGTGCCAGCAGCAAAGATCGGGTAATGAACACTGAAGCTTTCTTT
.	TRBV5-1	.	TRBJ2-7	CASSLRGSPLYEQYF	TGCGCCAGCAGCTTGAGGGGGAGCCCCCTCTACGAGCAGTACTTC
.	TRBV9	once	TRBJ2-1	CASSPRHGYNEQFF	TGTGCCAGCAGCCCCCGACATGGTTACAATGAGCAGTTCTTC
TRBD1	TRBV19	.	TRBJ2-3	CASRALDRGEADTQYF	TGTGCCAGTAGAGCACTCGACAGGGGAGAGGCAGATACGCAGTATTTT
TRBD1	TRBV18	.	TRBJ2-4	CASSAGGLGKNIQYF	TGTGCCAGCTCTGCAGGGGGTCTCGGCAAAAACATTCAGTACTTC
.	TRBV11-2	.	TRBJ1-1	CASSLDPYGLAFF	TGTGCCAGCAGCTTAGATCCATACGGGTTAGCTTTCTTT
TRBD2	TRBV5-1	.	TRBJ2-3	CASSSGTSGGSTDTQYF	TGCGCCAGCAGCTCGGGGACTAGCGGGGGGAGCACAGATACGCAGTATTTT
.	TRBV6-1	.	TRBJ2-7	CASSEEGVPYEQYF	TGTGCCAGCAGTGAGGAGGGAGTCCCCTACGAGCAGTACTTC
.	TRBV19	.	TRBJ1-6	CASSTEGSSPLHF	TGTGCCAGTAGTACGGAGGGTAGCTCACCCCTCCACTTT
.	TRBV5-4	.	TRBJ2-7	CASSLAGIVYEQYF	TGTGCCAGCAGCTTGGCCGGGATAGTCTACGAGCAGTACTTC
.	TRBV6-2/TRBV6-3	few	TRBJ1-2	CASSANYGYTF	TGTGCCAGCAGTGCGAACTATGGCTACACCTTC
TRBD1	TRBV5-4	.	TRBJ2-7	CASSLGGTGSNEQYF	TGTGCCAGCAGCTTGGGCGGGACAGGGTCTAACGAGCAGTACTTC
.	TRBV5-1	once	TRBJ1-1	CASSLEIHGANEAFF	TGCGCCAGCAGCTTGGAGATCCACGGAGCCAATGAAGCTTTCTTT
.	TRBV7-2	.	TRBJ2-1	CASSSDGGPYNEQFF	TGTGCCAGCAGCTCGGACGGGGGGCCGTACAATGAGCAGTTCTTC
.	TRBV6-6	once	TRBJ1-5	CASSYGAGPQHF	TGTGCCAGCAGTTACGGAGCGGGGCCCCAGCATTTT
.	TRBV2	.	TRBJ2-3	CASSEGFTPGDTQYF	TGTGCCAGCAGTGAGGGCTTCACACCAGGGGATACGCAGTATTTT
.	TRBV7-2	.	TRBJ2-7	CASSPTPGYEQYF	TGTGCCAGCAGCCCTACCCCCGGCTACGAGCAGTACTTC
.	TRBV30	.	TRBJ1-2	CASQGFFGYTF	TGTGCCAGTCAGGGGTTCTTTGGCTACACCTTC
.	TRBV7-9	.	TRBJ1-4	CASSLGQPNLHEKLFF	TGTGCCAGCAGCCTTGGACAGCCGAACCTTCACGAAAAACTGTTTTTT
.	TRBV18	.	TRBJ2-7	CASSPTTVPYEQYF	TGTGCCAGCTCACCGACGACAGTTCCCTACGAGCAGTACTTC
TRBD1	TRBV27	.	TRBJ1-6	CASSTGTGDNSPLHF	TGTGCCAGCAGTACAGGGACAGGAGATAATTCACCCCTCCACTTT
TRBD1	TRBV6-5	.	TRBJ2-7	CASSYSGTAYEQYF	TGTGCCAGCAGTTACTCCGGGACAGCCTACGAGCAGTACTTC
.	TRBV28	.	TRBJ1-1	CASSVAVTEAFF	TGTGCCAGCAGTGTGGCAGTCACTGAAGCTTTCTTT
.	TRBV7-2	.	TRBJ2-3	CASSLVGLSYSTDTQYF	TGTGCCAGCAGCTTAGTAGGACTATCCTATAGCACAGATACGCAGTATTTT
TRBD1	TRBV5-1	.	TRBJ1-1	CASSNRTGGLTEAFF	TGCGCCAGCAGCAATCGGACAGGGGGCTTGACTGAAGCTTTCTTT
.	TRBV9	once	TRBJ1-2	CASSREGVSYGYTF	TGTGCCAGCAGCAGGGAGGGGGTAAGCTATGGCTACACCTTC
.	TRBV24-1	few	TRBJ2-7	CATSEGWSGYEQYF	TGTGCCACCAGTGAGGGCTGGTCTGGCTACGAGCAGTACTTC
TRBD1	TRBV9	.	TRBJ2-7	CASSGGQGGYEQYF	TGTGCCAGCAGCGGAGGACAGGGAGGTTACGAGCAGTACTTC
.	TRBV27	.	TRBJ2-2	CASSPGLLGGPGTGELFF	TGTGCCAGCAGTCCCGGACTTTTGGGGGGGCCGGGCACCGGGGAGCTGTTTTTT
.	TRBV7-2	.	TRBJ1-3	CASSLAQGYTGNTIYF	TGTGCCAGCAGCTTAGCGCAGGGGTACACTGGAAACACCATATATTTT
TRBD1	TRBV6-5	.	TRBJ2-2	CARIQGANTGELFF	TGTGCCCGAATACAGGGGGCGAACACCGGGGAGCTGTTTTTT
.	TRBV5-4	.	TRBJ1-1	CASSLGLQVRAFF	TGTGCCAGCAGCTTGGGTTTACAGGTTAGAGCTTTCTTT
TRBD1	TRBV19	.	TRBJ2-2	CASSPGTGRTGELFF	TGTGCCAGTAGCCCCGGGACAGGGCGGACCGGGGAGCTGTTTTTT
.	TRBV6-2/TRBV6-3	.	TRBJ2-5	CASSYSRQFGETQYF	TGTGCCAGCAGTTACTCACGGCAGTTCGGGGAGACCCAGTACTTC
.	TRBV11-3	.	TRBJ2-3	CASSQVRTAVTQYF	TGTGCCAGCAGCCAAGTTCGGACTGCAGTAACGCAGTATTTT
TRBD1	TRBV12-3/TRBV12-4	.	TRBJ1-1	CASSPRQGDTAFF	TGTGCCAGCAGTCCACGACAGGGAGATACGGCTTTCTTT
.	TRBV18	.	TRBJ2-1	CASSLDWNNEQFF	TGTGCCAGCTCACTAGACTGGAACAATGAGCAGTTCTTC
TRBD1	TRBV29-1	.	TRBJ1-1	CSVETYGTGADTEAFF	TGCAGCGTTGAAACGTATGGGACAGGGGCCGACACTGAAGCTTTCTTT
TRBD1	TRBV7-9	.	TRBJ2-2	CASSLGRGSTGELFF	TGTGCCAGCAGCTTAGGCAGGGGGTCCACCGGGGAGCTGTTTTTT
.	TRBV10-3	.	TRBJ2-1	CAISDRGLHNEQFF	TGTGCCATCAGTGATAGGGGCCTGCACAATGAGCAGTTCTTC
TRBD1	TRBV19	.	TRBJ1-1	CASTARGSSTEAFF	TGTGCCAGTACCGCCAGGGGGTCCTCCACTGAAGCTTTCTTT
.	TRBV9	.	TRBJ1-2	CASSVVGVQGYTF	TGTGCCAGCAGCGTAGTCGGGGTGCAGGGCTACACCTTC
TRBD2	TRBV5-1	.	TRBJ2-7	CASAGASGVHYEQYF	TGCGCCAGCGCCGGGGCTAGCGGGGTACACTACGAGCAGTACTTC
.	TRBV5-1	.	TRBJ1-1	CASSLGGPEAFF	TGCGCCAGCAGCTTGGGGGGCCCTGAAGCTTTCTTT
.	TRBV3-1/TRBV3-2	few	TRBJ1-2	CASSQSGGDGYTF	TGTGCCAGCAGCCAATCCGGAGGGGACGGCTACACCTTC
.	TRBV4-2	few	TRBJ1-3	CASSQEFTPGGSHGNTIYF	TGTGCCAGCAGCCAAGAGTTTACCCCAGGAGGTTCACATGGAAACACCATATATTTT
TRBD1	TRBV13	.	TRBJ1-1	CASSEGQRNTEAFF	TGTGCCAGCAGCGAGGGACAGCGAAACACTGAAGCTTTCTTT
TRBD2	TRBV6-6	.	TRBJ2-3	CASSSGLAGHTDTQYF	TGTGCCAGCAGTTCTGGACTAGCGGGACACACAGATACGCAGTATTTT
.	TRBV7-2	.	TRBJ2-1	CASSLVIAREQFF	TGTGCCAGCAGCTTAGTAATAGCACGCGAGCAGTTCTTC
TRBD1	TRBV28	.	TRBJ1-2	CASSLTTGRHGYTF	TGTGCCAGCAGTCTGACGACAGGGAGACATGGCTACACCTTC
.	TRBV19	.	TRBJ2-2	CASRRGGALSGELFF	TGTGCCAGTAGGCGAGGGGGGGCATTATCCGGGGAGCTGTTTTTT
TRBD1	TRBV7-2	.	TRBJ1-5	CASSQRSGQVDQPQHF	TGTGCCAGCAGCCAAAGATCGGGACAGGTGGATCAGCCCCAGCATTTT
TRBD1	TRBV27	few	TRBJ2-7	CASRGTGTGGHEQYF	TGTGCCAGCAGGGGGACCGGGACAGGGGGCCACGAGCAGTACTTC
TRBD2	TRBV5-1	once	TRBJ2-1	CASSSSGGMAYNEQFF	TGCGCCAGCAGCTCGAGCGGGGGGATGGCGTACAATGAGCAGTTCTTC